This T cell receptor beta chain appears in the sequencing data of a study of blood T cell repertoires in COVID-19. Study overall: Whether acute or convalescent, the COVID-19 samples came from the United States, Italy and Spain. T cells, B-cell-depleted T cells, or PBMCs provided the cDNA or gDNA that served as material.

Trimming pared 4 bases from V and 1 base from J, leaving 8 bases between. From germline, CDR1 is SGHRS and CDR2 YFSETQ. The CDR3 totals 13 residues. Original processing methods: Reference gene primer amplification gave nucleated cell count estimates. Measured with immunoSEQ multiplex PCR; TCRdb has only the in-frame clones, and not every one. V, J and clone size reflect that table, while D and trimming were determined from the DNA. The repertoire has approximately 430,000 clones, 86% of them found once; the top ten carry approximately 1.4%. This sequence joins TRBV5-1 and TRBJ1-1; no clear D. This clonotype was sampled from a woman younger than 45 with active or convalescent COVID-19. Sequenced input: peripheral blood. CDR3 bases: TGCGCCAGCAGCGTTACAGAGAACACTGAAGCTTTCTTT. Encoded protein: CASSVTENTEAFF. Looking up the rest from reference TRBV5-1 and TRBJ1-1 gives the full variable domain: KAGVTQTPRYLIKTRGQQVTLSCSPISGHRSVSWYQQTPGQGLQFLFEYFSETQRNKGNFPGRFSGRQFSNSRSEMNVSTLELGDSALYLCASSVTENTEAFFGQGTRLTVV.